This TCR beta chain was sequenced during a study of T cell clonality in common variable immunodeficiency. General study results and limits: Links between repertoire features and CVID complications were heterogeneity-limited. In common variable immunodeficiency, TCR beta chains reportedly carried fewer deletions and N-nucleotide insertions.

Here immunoSEQ multiplex PCR was the method, and the copy in TCRdb shows in-frame clones only, minus some. The sample was found to contain approximately 2,600 clones, and every one recurs. This clone was seen a few times. What it recognizes is unknown. From the germline J gene comes the end of the CDR3, since the read stops 3 residues before it. CDR3 size: 16 residues. Germline-derived CDR1 and CDR2 are SGHTA and FQGTGA. Trimming left V 2 bases short and J 2 bases short, with 16 bases between. Sequencing input: peripheral blood mononuclear cells. V is TRBV7-3 and J is TRBJ2-7; D is possibly TRBD2 (5 bases). The receptor was derived from a human donor with common variable immunodeficiency. The CDR3 sequence is CASSLRGCPKTYEQYF. The CDR3 DNA, read in part, is TGTGCCAGCAGCTTACGCGGGTGTCCAAAAACCTACGAG.